Listed below are T cell receptor beta chains from one sample, sequenced in a study of metastatic and nonmetastatic thyroid tumors. TCRdb re-clonotyped the PCR reads via MiXCR. There are about 53,000 clones in the sample; approximately 22% occur only once, and roughly 4.2% lies in the top ten. Sequences were obtained from blood. The receptors derive from a female donor with papillary thyroid cancer or a benign thyroid nodule (not recorded which). Some clones in this sample may be carry-over from other donors' samples. Each CDR3 is given with its conserved first and last residue. A D gene is named only where the DNA matches it firmly. The size field is filled for only some rows; it gives once, few, many or a size class.

CDR3 length: 13
J gene: TRBJ2-1
V gene: TRBV5-1
clone size: many
D gene: TRBD1
CDR3 DNA: TGCGCCAGCACCCGGGACAGGGACCATGAGCAGTTCTTC
CDR3 protein: CASTRDRDHEQFF

CDR3 length: 13
J gene: TRBJ2-1
V gene: TRBV2
clone size: many
D gene: .
CDR3 DNA: TGTGCCAGCTTGCCGGGTACTTACAATGAGCAGTTCTTC
CDR3 protein: CASLPGTYNEQFF

CDR3 length: 17
J gene: TRBJ1-5
V gene: TRBV4-1
clone size: many
D gene: .
CDR3 DNA: TGCGCCAGCAGCCAAGGCTTGACAGGTCTATTCAATCAGCCCCAGCATTTT
CDR3 protein: CASSQGLTGLFNQPQHF

CDR3 length: 15
J gene: TRBJ2-5
V gene: TRBV20-1
clone size: many
D gene: TRBD1
CDR3 DNA: TGCAGTGCTAGAGACGGACAGGGAGCTCAAGAGACCCAGTACTTC
CDR3 protein: CSARDGQGAQETQYF

CDR3 length: 15
J gene: TRBJ2-7
V gene: TRBV6-1
clone size: few
D gene: TRBD1
CDR3 DNA: TGTGCCAGCAGTGAAGAGGGACAGGGGTCCTACTATCAGTACTTC
CDR3 protein: CASSEEGQGSYYQYF

CDR3 length: 15
J gene: TRBJ2-6
V gene: TRBV18
clone size: many
D gene: .
CDR3 DNA: TGTGCCAGCTCACCAGGGGCCTCTGGGGCCAACGTCCTGACTTTC
CDR3 protein: CASSPGASGANVLTF

CDR3 length: 14
J gene: TRBJ2-7
V gene: TRBV28
clone size: few
D gene: .
CDR3 DNA: TGTGCCAGCAGCGGGGTGGACTCTCCCTACGAGCAGTACTTC
CDR3 protein: CASSGVDSPYEQYF

CDR3 length: 15
J gene: TRBJ2-3
V gene: TRBV19
clone size: many
D gene: TRBD2
CDR3 DNA: TGTGCCAGTAGTATCAGCGGGAGGGGTCTAGATACGCAGTATTTT
CDR3 protein: CASSISGRGLDTQYF

CDR3 length: 11
J gene: TRBJ1-5
V gene: TRBV6-1
clone size: many
D gene: .
CDR3 DNA: TGTGCCACGAGAGAGAATCAGCCCCAGCATTTT
CDR3 protein: CATRENQPQHF

CDR3 length: 13
J gene: TRBJ1-1
V gene: TRBV2
clone size: many
D gene: .
CDR3 DNA: TGTGCCACGGGGAACGGGATGAACACTGAAGCTTTCTTT
CDR3 protein: CATGNGMNTEAFF

CDR3 length: 13
J gene: TRBJ2-1
V gene: TRBV19
clone size: many
D gene: .
CDR3 DNA: TGTGCCAGTAGTACCGGTTCGAACAATGAGCAGTTCTTC
CDR3 protein: CASSTGSNNEQFF

CDR3 length: 14
J gene: TRBJ2-3
V gene: TRBV20-1
clone size: .
D gene: TRBD2
CDR3 DNA: TGCAGTGCTAGGAGGCTAGCGGGTACAGATACGCAGTTTTTT
CDR3 protein: CSARRLAGTDTQFF

CDR3 length: 14
J gene: TRBJ1-1
V gene: TRBV27
clone size: many
D gene: .
CDR3 DNA: TGTGCCAGCAGCCCTAGGGGCCGATACACTGAAGCTTTCTTT
CDR3 protein: CASSPRGRYTEAFF

CDR3 length: 15
J gene: TRBJ2-3
V gene: TRBV6-4
clone size: many
D gene: TRBD2
CDR3 DNA: TGTGCCAGCGCGACTAGCGCCGATCCCACAGATACGCAGTATTTT
CDR3 protein: CASATSADPTDTQYF

CDR3 length: 14
J gene: TRBJ2-2
V gene: TRBV11-2
clone size: many
D gene: TRBD1
CDR3 DNA: TGTGCCAGCAGCTTCCAACAGGGGGTGGGGGAGCTGTTTTTT
CDR3 protein: CASSFQQGVGELFF

CDR3 length: 15
J gene: TRBJ2-7
V gene: TRBV9
clone size: many
D gene: TRBD2
CDR3 DNA: TGTGCCAGCAGCGTAGCGCCGGGAGGGTCCTACGAGCAGTACTTC
CDR3 protein: CASSVAPGGSYEQYF

CDR3 length: 16
J gene: TRBJ2-3
V gene: TRBV7-3
clone size: .
D gene: TRBD2
CDR3 DNA: TGTGCCAGCAGCTCGAGATCCGGGACTAGCGCAGATACGCAGTATTTT
CDR3 protein: CASSSRSGTSADTQYF

CDR3 length: 10
J gene: TRBJ1-5
V gene: TRBV20-1
clone size: .
D gene: .
CDR3 DNA: TGCAGTGCCGGGCGGCAGCCCCAGCATTTT
CDR3 protein: CSAGRQPQHF

CDR3 length: 13
J gene: TRBJ1-1
V gene: TRBV5-1
clone size: many
D gene: .
CDR3 DNA: TGCGCCAGCAGCTTGGCCAGAACAAAAAAAGCTTTCTTT
CDR3 protein: CASSLARTKKAFF

CDR3 length: 15
J gene: TRBJ2-1
V gene: TRBV19
clone size: many
D gene: TRBD1
CDR3 DNA: TGTGCCAGTAGGCTACAGGGGGCGAGCTACAATGAGCAGTTCTTC
CDR3 protein: CASRLQGASYNEQFF

CDR3 length: 16
J gene: TRBJ2-7
V gene: TRBV5-1
clone size: many
D gene: .
CDR3 DNA: TGCGCCAGCAGCTTGGGGGCCTTGTCCAGGATCGACGAGCAGTACTTC
CDR3 protein: CASSLGALSRIDEQYF

CDR3 length: 17
J gene: TRBJ1-5
V gene: TRBV20-1
clone size: many
D gene: .
CDR3 DNA: TGCAGTGCGTTTCGGGCAGGGACCGGGGGGCACAATCAGCCCCAGCATTTT
CDR3 protein: CSAFRAGTGGHNQPQHF

CDR3 length: 15
J gene: TRBJ2-1
V gene: TRBV6-4
clone size: many
D gene: TRBD1
CDR3 DNA: TGTGCCAGCAGTGACTCGAAGACAGGGGGCAATGAGCAGTTCTTC
CDR3 protein: CASSDSKTGGNEQFF

CDR3 length: 18
J gene: TRBJ2-2
V gene: TRBV6-5
clone size: many
D gene: .
CDR3 DNA: TGTGCCAGCAGGGGGGGCTTGACAGGGTCTACGAACACCGGGGAGCTGTTTTTT
CDR3 protein: CASRGGLTGSTNTGELFF

CDR3 length: 16
J gene: TRBJ2-1
V gene: TRBV19
clone size: many
D gene: TRBD2
CDR3 DNA: TGTGCCAGTAGTACCCTTAGCGGGAGTAGGTGGTATGAGCAGTTCTTC
CDR3 protein: CASSTLSGSRWYEQFF

CDR3 length: 15
J gene: TRBJ2-5
V gene: TRBV7-8
clone size: many
D gene: TRBD1
CDR3 DNA: TGTGCCAGCAGCCGGATGACAGGGGGCCAGGAGACCCAGTACTTC
CDR3 protein: CASSRMTGGQETQYF

CDR3 length: 13
J gene: TRBJ2-7
V gene: TRBV11-1
clone size: few
D gene: .
CDR3 DNA: TGTGCCCGCAGCTCGAGACACTCCTACGAGCAGTACTTC
CDR3 protein: CARSSRHSYEQYF

CDR3 length: 12
J gene: TRBJ1-2
V gene: TRBV19
clone size: few
D gene: .
CDR3 DNA: TGTGCCAGTAGTTCCTCTGACAGGGGCTACACCTTC
CDR3 protein: CASSSSDRGYTF

CDR3 length: 16
J gene: TRBJ2-7
V gene: TRBV11-2
clone size: .
D gene: .
CDR3 DNA: TGTGCCAGCAGCAGCACCCCCGGACAGACTCTACTAAGGCAGTACTTC
CDR3 protein: CASSSTPGQTLLRQYF

CDR3 length: 16
J gene: TRBJ2-5
V gene: TRBV5-6
clone size: many
D gene: TRBD2
CDR3 DNA: TGTGCCAGCAGCTTCCGACTAGCGGGATACCAAGAGACCCAGTACTTC
CDR3 protein: CASSFRLAGYQETQYF

CDR3 length: 17
J gene: TRBJ2-2
V gene: TRBV7-8
clone size: many
D gene: TRBD2
CDR3 DNA: TGTGCCAGCAGCTCGTGGGCGAGGGCGGGAGACACCGGGGAGCTGTTTTTT
CDR3 protein: CASSSWARAGDTGELFF

CDR3 length: 16
J gene: TRBJ2-6
V gene: TRBV5-1
clone size: many
D gene: .
CDR3 DNA: TGCGCCAGCAGCCCGGAAGGGAGCTCTGGGGCCAACGTCCTGACTTTC
CDR3 protein: CASSPEGSSGANVLTF